Below, 19 T cell receptor beta chains from the same sample are listed, as sequenced in a study of metastatic and nonmetastatic thyroid tumors. MiXCR reprocessed the PCR reads for TCRdb. The sample has tens of thousands of clones, over 15% seen once; the top ten hold under 7.5%. Thyroid surgery took place with no prior treatment in any patient. The specimen sequenced was blood. The receptors were gathered from a male donor with papillary thyroid cancer or a benign thyroid nodule (not recorded which). Some clones in this sample may be carry-over from other donors' samples.

This clone was observed at least ten times. The chain carries TRBV7-2 and TRBJ2-5; the match to TRBD2 covers 12 bases. Trimming removed 5 bases from V and 2 bases from J; junction bases left unmatched: 3. The CDR3 is made up of 15 amino acids. Germline V gene data show CDR1 as SGHTA and CDR2 as FQGNSA. Here the CDR3 reads CASSPGTSGQETQYF. In nucleotides, the CDR3 is TGTGCCAGCAGCCCAGGGACTAGCGGGCAAGAGACCCAGTACTTC.

This clone was detected many times. The rearrangement links TRBV7-6 to TRBJ1-2; maybe TRBD1 (6 bases). CDR1 SGHVS and CDR2 FNYEAQ come from the germline V gene. The CDR3 is 14 amino acids. V lost 5 bases and J lost 4, with 14 bases in between. This CDR3 is CASSAQGSGYGYTF. CDR3 coding DNA: TGTGCCAGCAGCGCACAGGGTTCCGGCTATGGCTACACCTTC.

In its sample, this clone was seen many times. The chain links TRBV6-1 to TRBJ2-5; 8 nucleotides align to TRBD1. The trim removed 6 bases at V and 5 bases at J, leaving 11 bases unmatched. Germline CDR1 reads MNHNS; CDR2 reads SASEGT. The CDR3 length is 15 residues. CDR3 nucleotide sequence: TGTGCCAGCAGCCTTCAGGGGGCCGGATGGGAGACCCAGTACTTC. It codes for CASSLQGAGWETQYF.

The chain employs TRBV20-1 and TRBJ1-2; D is undetermined. Deletions cut 3 bases from V and 7 bases from J, with 12 bases between. Germline V gene sequence: CDR1 DFQATT, CDR2 SNEGSKA (reference sequence). The CDR3 consists of 12 residues. CDR3 loop: CSARYSQAGYTF. CDR3 sequence (DNA): TGCAGTGCTAGGTACTCGCAGGCTGGCTACACCTTC.

The table lists this clone with many counts. This may arise from a read error, as a much more abundant clone is one base away. The V gene is TRBV2, the J gene TRBJ2-1; TRBD2 matches 7 bases. The CDR3 has 14 amino acids. Trimming at V came to 10 bases and at J to 6 bases, leaving 12 bases not matched to a gene. Germline CDR1 reads SNHLY; CDR2 reads FYNNEI. The DNA of the CDR3 is TGTGCCACCCTAACTCCCTCGGGGGGCAATGAGCAGTTCTTC. This translates into CATLTPSGGNEQFF. The full variable domain, in which reference TRBV2 and TRBJ2-1 provide the parts outside the CDR3, is EPEVTQTPSHQVTQMGQEVILRCVPISNHLYFYWYRQILGQKVEFLVSFYNNEISEKSEIFDDQFSVERPDGSNFTLKIRSTKLEDSAMYFCATLTPSGGNEQFFGPGTRLTVL.

The rearrangement joins TRBV10-2 to TRBJ2-1; D might be TRBD2 (6 bases). The germline gives CDR1 WSHSY, CDR2 SAAADI. V was pared by 4 bases and J by 7 bases, with 17 bases between. This CDR3 is built from 15 residues. CDR3 sequence (DNA): TGCGCCAGCAGTGTGTCGGGAGCGCCTCAGAATGAGCAGTTCTTC. As protein: CASSVSGAPQNEQFF.

This clone was counted only a few times. This CDR3 is missing its conserved last phenylalanine or tryptophan, likely due to a read error. V and J are TRBV28 and TRBJ2-7; D is uncertain. The CDR3 length is 11 residues. Trimming stripped 7 bases from V and 3 bases from J, with 7 bases between. Per germline, CDR1 MDHEN and CDR2 SYDVKM. The CDR3 sequence is CASNAGYEQYL. In DNA form, the CDR3 reads TGTGCCAGCAATGCCGGCTACGAGCAGTACCTC.

This clone was seen ten or more times. The same CDR3 can be traced to other DNA sequences in this sample. This chain links TRBV28 with TRBJ2-7; D gene ambiguous. The CDR3 has 16 amino acids. The V gene lost 7 bases and the J gene lost 0 bases, with 19 bases spanning the gap. Germline-derived CDR1 and CDR2 are MDHEN and SYDVKM. CDR3 sequence reads: CASNGWGSRSSYEQYF. CDR3 DNA sequence: TGTGCCAGCAACGGGTGGGGTTCGCGGAGCTCCTACGAGCAGTACTTC.

This clone appeared many times. The gene calls are TRBV15 and TRBJ2-3; D not certain. Germline values: CDR1 LNHNV, CDR2 YYDKDF (reference sequence). CDR3 length equals 15 residues. With 0 bases removed from V and 4 bases from J, the gap between germline ends came to 11 bases. The CDR3: CATSREVGKADTQYF. For the CDR3, the DNA is TGTGCCACCAGCAGAGAAGTTGGTAAGGCAGATACGCAGTATTTT.

Regarding this clone: Being one base from a much bigger clone, this may be a read error. The V call is TRBV7-9, the J call TRBJ1-4; 7 nucleotides align to TRBD1. The V and J ends lost 6 bases and 8 bases, in that order; junction bases with no gene match: 9. The CDR3 runs 14 residues. The germline CDR1 and CDR2 sequences are SEHNR and FQNEAQ (reference sequence). CDR3 in DNA: TGTGCCAGCAGTGATGGACAGGCTGGGGAAAAACTGTTTTTT. Translation gives CASSDGQAGEKLFF.

The gene calls are TRBV11-2 and TRBJ1-2; D is possibly TRBD1 (6 bases). V was trimmed by 1 base and J by 2 bases, leaving 17 bases between them. Germline V gene sequence: CDR1 SGHAT, CDR2 FQNNGV. This CDR3 is 17 amino acids long. The CDR3 here is CASSLGGGGRPNYGYTF. DNA of the CDR3: TGTGCCAGCAGCTTAGGAGGTGGGGGCAGGCCGAACTATGGCTACACCTTC.

At least ten counts were recorded for this clone. The chain couples TRBV27 to TRBJ2-1; tentative D call: TRBD2 (6 bases). The V end lost 2 bases, the J end lost 10 bases, and 12 bases lay between the germline ends. The CDR3 runs 13 residues. Germline assignment: CDR1 MNHEY and CDR2 SMNVEV (reference sequence). The CDR3 here is CASSLARGREQFF. The DNA of the CDR3 is TGTGCCAGCAGTTTAGCCCGGGGGAGGGAGCAGTTCTTC.

This clone showed up many times. Given a much more abundant clone one base away, this may be a read error. Since the CDR3 does not end with the conserved phenylalanine or tryptophan, this likely comes from a read error. The gene calls are TRBV3-1 and TRBJ2-1; no definite D call. Germline-derived CDR1 and CDR2 are LGHDT and YNNKEL (reference sequence). Trimming cost V 0 bases and J 12 bases, with 6 bases left between them. The CDR3 is 11 amino acids. CDR3 amino acids: CASSQDHVQFL. CDR3 DNA sequence: TGTGCCAGCAGCCAAGATCATGTGCAGTTCCTC.

Ten or more counts support this clone. The chain combines TRBV6-1 with TRBJ1-2; 9 nucleotides line up with TRBD1. The CDR3 totals 14 residues. With 7 bases clipped from V and 8 bases from J, the junction kept 11 bases outside the gene matches. CDR1 MNHNS and CDR2 SASEGT come from the germline V gene. The CDR3 DNA is TGTGCCAGCATCAGACAGGGGGGTTCGGGAGGCTACACCTTC. It translates to CASIRQGGSGGYTF.

This clone occurred many times. The chain combines TRBV7-9 with TRBJ2-1; 8 bases are shared with TRBD2. J was trimmed by 14 bases and V by 1 base; bases with no gene match: 4. This CDR3 spans 12 amino acids. Germline-derived CDR1 and CDR2 are SEHNR and FQNEAQ (reference sequence). CDR3 nucleotides: TGTGCCAGCAGCTTAGACGAGCGGGAGAAGTTCTTC. Translating gives CASSLDEREKFF.

The chain is built from TRBV20-1 and TRBJ2-7; tentative D call: TRBD1 (7 bases). Looked up from germline, CDR1 is DFQATT and CDR2 is SNEGSKA (reference sequence). The CDR3 length is 13 residues. Trimming took 6 bases from V and 3 from J, leaving 15 bases between them. The CDR3 nucleotides read TGCAGTGCCGCCGACAGGGAGGTCTACGAGCAGTACTTC. It is translated as CSAADREVYEQYF.

This clone showed up many times. The rearrangement joins TRBV20-1 to TRBJ2-7; perhaps TRBD2 as D (6 bases). The CDR3 spans 12 residues. Germline V gene lookup returns CDR1 DFQATT and CDR2 SNEGSKA (reference sequence). Between the trimmed V and J ends, which lost 2 bases and 5 bases, there was a span of 10 bases. CDR3 region: CSARPGRNEQYF. In nucleotides, the CDR3 is TGCAGTGCTAGACCGGGGAGGAACGAGCAGTACTTC.

There are many counts of this clone. The rearrangement uses TRBV7-3 and TRBJ2-3; D is uncertain. Per the germline V gene, CDR1 is SGHTA and CDR2 is FQGTGA. Trimming stripped 5 bases from V and 1 base from J, with 10 bases between. This CDR3 is built from 14 residues. In DNA, the CDR3 is TGTGCCAGCAGCCCCACGTCAGGCACAGATACGCAGTATTTT. Amino acid sequence: CASSPTSGTDTQYF.

Judged by abundance, this clone is medium-sized (0.01 to 0.1%). The J gene is TRBJ2-7, the V gene TRBV11-2; no clear D. CDR3 length: 13 residues. Per the germline V gene, CDR1 is SGHAT and CDR2 is FQNNGV. Trimming removed 2 bases from V and 2 bases from J, with 7 bases in between. CDR3 nucleotide sequence: TGTGCCAGCAGCTTAACTGGTACCTACGAGCAGTACTTC. It specifies CASSLTGTYEQYF.